These T cell receptor beta chains were read from a single sample in a study of Ad26.COV2.S vaccination and SARS-CoV-2 variants. The protocol was immunoSEQ multiplex PCR, while the TCRdb copy is restricted to in-frame clones and leaves out a portion. The table lists around 320,000 clones, 80% to 90% of them singletons. This specimen was peripheral blood, taken in a trial of Ad26.COV2.S vaccine versus placebo. The receptor source for this set is a person between 18 and 59 years old who received the Ad26.COV2.S COVID-19 vaccine or a placebo. Both conserved end residues are part of each CDR3. D genes are given only for firm matches. Size is stated for part of the rows, as once, few or many counts, or as a class when the clone is expanded.

J gene,V gene,clone size,D gene,CDR3 length,CDR3 DNA,CDR3 protein
TRBJ2-7,TRBV7-6,NA,NA,13,TGTGCCAGCAGCTGGGGCGCGGGATACGAGCAGTACTTC,CASSWGAGYEQYF
TRBJ1-5,TRBV27,NA,TRBD1,14,TGTGCCAGCAGTTATGGACAGGGAAGGCAGCCCCAGCATTTT,CASSYGQGRQPQHF
TRBJ2-7,TRBV6-5,NA,TRBD2,15,TGTGCCAGCAGCCCAGGACTAGCGGGTTCCTACGAGCAGTACTTC,CASSPGLAGSYEQYF
TRBJ2-6,TRBV5-1,NA,NA,15,TGCGCCAGCAGCCCCCAGGAGGAAGGGGCCAACGTCCTGACTTTC,CASSPQEEGANVLTF
TRBJ2-5,TRBV6-2/TRBV6-3,NA,TRBD2,19,TGTGCCAGCAGTTACTCGACTAGCGGGGGGCCCGGGTGGCAAGAGACCCAGTACTTC,CASSYSTSGGPGWQETQYF
TRBJ1-2,TRBV18,NA,NA,14,TGTGCCAGCTCACCATCCCGTCAGGTCTATGGCTACACCTTC,CASSPSRQVYGYTF
TRBJ2-7,TRBV5-1,NA,TRBD1,15,TGCGCCAGCAGCTTGGCCCGTCAGGGGGTAGGCGAGCAGTACTTC,CASSLARQGVGEQYF
TRBJ1-4,TRBV4-3,NA,NA,16,TGCGCCAGCAGTCAAGCGGCGGACCGCGGAAATGAAAAACTGTTTTTT,CASSQAADRGNEKLFF
TRBJ2-2,TRBV7-7,NA,TRBD1,15,TGTGCTAGCAGCAAAGGGACAGGGTTCGCCGGGGAGCTGTTTTTT,CASSKGTGFAGELFF
TRBJ1-2,TRBV29-1,NA,NA,12,TGCAGCGTTGATGGGACGGACTATGGCTACACCTTC,CSVDGTDYGYTF
TRBJ2-5,TRBV14,NA,NA,13,TGTGCCAGCAGCCAGATCCTCGGGGAGACCCAGTACTTC,CASSQILGETQYF
TRBJ1-1,TRBV7-3,NA,NA,15,TGTGCCAGCAGCTCACTGCAGGGTGTGCAAACTGAAGCTTTCTTT,CASSSLQGVQTEAFF
TRBJ2-5,TRBV6-6,NA,TRBD1,15,TGTGCCAGCAGCCCTGGACAGGATGGTCAAGAGACCCAGTACTTC,CASSPGQDGQETQYF
TRBJ2-7,TRBV27,NA,TRBD1,14,TGTGCCAGCGGGCTGACAGGGTCGACCTACGAGCAGTACTTC,CASGLTGSTYEQYF
TRBJ1-4,TRBV7-2,NA,NA,13,TGTGCCAGCAGCCTTTGGACTAATGAAAAACTGTTTTTT,CASSLWTNEKLFF
TRBJ1-2,TRBV6-5,NA,NA,14,TGTGCCAGCAGTTACTCGGGGGGTAGCTATGGCTACACCTTC,CASSYSGGSYGYTF
TRBJ1-1,TRBV6-1,NA,NA,14,TGTGCCAGCAGTGATGCGGGGGGTCCCACTGAAGCTTTCTTT,CASSDAGGPTEAFF
TRBJ1-3,TRBV6-1,NA,NA,13,TGTGCCAGCAGTGAAGGGGCCGGAAACACCATATATTTT,CASSEGAGNTIYF
TRBJ1-6,TRBV6-5,NA,NA,15,TGTGCCAGCAGTTACAGCGGAGGGGATAATTCACCCCTCCACTTT,CASSYSGGDNSPLHF
TRBJ2-7,TRBV6-2/TRBV6-3,NA,TRBD1,14,TGTGCCAGCAGTTACCCGGCAGGGGGCTACGAGCAGTACTTC,CASSYPAGGYEQYF
TRBJ2-1,TRBV7-2,NA,NA,15,TGTGCCAGCAGCGTAGGATACGGCTACTACAATGAGCAGTTCTTC,CASSVGYGYYNEQFF
TRBJ1-5,TRBV2,few,NA,12,TGTGCCAGCAGGGGGTATCAGGAGCCCCAGCATTTT,CASRGYQEPQHF
TRBJ1-1,TRBV12-3/TRBV12-4,NA,NA,12,TGTGCCAGCAGTAGGGGGAACACTGAAGCTTTCTTT,CASSRGNTEAFF
TRBJ2-3,TRBV19,NA,NA,16,TGTGCCAGTAGTACCCTAGGGCAGACTCGCACAGATACGCAGTATTTT,CASSTLGQTRTDTQYF
TRBJ1-2,TRBV5-1,NA,TRBD1,15,TGCGCCAGCAGCTTGGCCGGACAGGGAGCGGATGGCTACACCTTC,CASSLAGQGADGYTF
TRBJ2-1,TRBV7-3,once,NA,15,TGTGCCAGCAGCTTAATCAGGGGTGTCTACAATGAGCAGTTCTTC,CASSLIRGVYNEQFF
TRBJ1-1,TRBV18,NA,TRBD1,14,TGTGCCAGCTCACTATTTCAGGGGGCCGCTGAAGCTTTCTTT,CASSLFQGAAEAFF